A selection of T cell receptor beta chains follows, all from one sample in a study of blood T cell repertoires in COVID-19. Profiling relied on immunoSEQ multiplex PCR, and the TCRdb table lists in-frame clones only, not all of them. The data contain roughly 200,000 clones, around 86% of them singletons. The sample consisted of peripheral blood. The receptor source for this set is an elderly man with acute or convalescent COVID-19. The CDR3 runs from the conserved cysteine through the conserved F or W.

V gene,J gene,CDR3 protein
TRBV24-1,TRBJ2-5,CATSDFRGTQYF
TRBV11-2,TRBJ1-4,CASSLRVGAGFKMGEKLFF
TRBV29-1,TRBJ1-4,CSVGEGTEGEKLFF
TRBV28,TRBJ1-5,CASRNGGQGNQPQHF
TRBV5-4,TRBJ1-2,CASSGGQGNGYTF
TRBV10-3,TRBJ2-7,CAIAPASSGGIYEQYF
TRBV7-2,TRBJ2-1,CASSFTGGSYNEQFF
TRBV30,TRBJ2-5,CAWNAGSRGTQYF
TRBV24-1,TRBJ2-2,CATSDHGANTGELFF
TRBV19,TRBJ1-1,CASTLKSTGSTEAFF
TRBV6-6,TRBJ2-2,CAVRGNTGELFF
TRBV12-3/TRBV12-4,TRBJ2-7,CASSSDSYEQYF
TRBV3-1/TRBV3-2,TRBJ2-5,CASSQDRWGASGPQETQYF
TRBV18,TRBJ1-4,CASSDTGHQEKLFF
TRBV18,TRBJ1-4,CASSPQGFREKLFF
TRBV7-2,TRBJ2-1,CASSPRGGGFEQFF
TRBV6-5,TRBJ1-2,CASSYRRTANYGYTF
TRBV27,TRBJ2-4,CASSLRQGLVNIQYF
TRBV27,TRBJ1-2,CASRSPLQGTYGYTF
TRBV6-5,TRBJ1-3,CASSLTGLSGNTIYF
TRBV27,TRBJ1-1,CASSLIENTEAFF
TRBV12-3/TRBV12-4,TRBJ2-5,CASSFLETQYF
TRBV5-1,TRBJ2-4,CASSLLTGRDIQYF
TRBV7-6,TRBJ2-1,CASSLVGSGYNEQFF
TRBV12-3/TRBV12-4,TRBJ1-5,CASSPVSNQPQHF
TRBV6-5,TRBJ2-5,CASRRQGQETQYF
TRBV28,TRBJ2-3,CASSLGPRTDTQYF
TRBV5-8,TRBJ1-3,CASSRTGSGNTIYF
TRBV6-2/TRBV6-3,TRBJ2-2,CASSYRPAGGTGELFF
TRBV7-2,TRBJ2-1,CASSLGLPRYNEQFF
TRBV5-4,TRBJ2-3,CASSPASGLSTDTQYF
TRBV7-9,TRBJ1-6,CASSPEFTGDSNSPLHF
TRBV2,TRBJ2-5,CASSAWRAEETQYF
TRBV3-1/TRBV3-2,TRBJ1-2,CASSQARPGGYTF
TRBV24-1,TRBJ2-1,CATSEHGGLASNEQFF
TRBV30,TRBJ1-1,CAWSRTQNTEAFF
TRBV5-4,TRBJ2-1,CASSLPSGNEQFF
TRBV7-2,TRBJ2-7,CASSLAQRETSREQYF
TRBV9,TRBJ2-7,CASSVEGRGYEQYF
TRBV30,TRBJ1-1,CAWSRFLNTEAFF
TRBV19,TRBJ1-4,CASSNGRVNNEKLFF